This T cell receptor (beta chain) comes out of a study of shared clonotypes between healthy human individuals (dated by TCRdb to 2020 to 2021). About the investigation overall: Three men and two women, aged 18 to 49 years, made up the cohort. For each donor, CD4 naive and CD4 memory were each run on three plates, CD8 naive on two plates, and CD8 memory on one plate. To estimate repertoire size and how much clonotype sharing occurs between individuals, the study deeply sequenced the blood TCR repertoires of about 5 healthy adults. To increase sequencing depth and limit assay-specific biases, TCR repertoire library preparation and sequencing were carried out by different laboratories using diverse techniques. Each donor's leukapheresis produced roughly between about 0.9 and 9.5 billion PBMCs. What the study reported, not specific to this receptor: Larger estimated clonotype richness was generally found for naive subsets than for memory subsets. Compared with non-shared clonotypes, the clonotypes found in all four sorted-subset donors had higher generation probabilities. Pairwise subsampling indicated that sequencing depth was expected to affect the degree of clonotype sharing among donors. Because the study included only a small number of donors, the genetic and exposure-history diversity represented was limited. Around 5% of naive CD4, 3.5% of naive CD8, roughly 2.4% of memory CD4, and more than 0.35% of memory CD8 clonotypes were shared across a few donors. Incomplete sequencing was indicated by rarefaction of sorted-subset datasets, despite the large sequencing depth. Only blood was sampled, and tissue TCR repertoires likely differ from those in blood.

To note about this clone: What antigen it recognizes has not been identified. The sample holds no much larger clone one base away, and base qualities are not on file.

The donors were healthy, HIV-negative adults with no recently reported acute infections or vaccinations. Every donor was a Caucasian adult residing in Nashville, Tennessee, USA. CD4+ T cells were enriched through magnetic negative selection, after which naive cells were positively selected on CD45RA and the remaining negative fraction served as the memory subset. After blood collection by leukapheresis, PBMCs were isolated using Ficoll-Histopaque density gradient centrifugation and then cryopreserved in the vapor phase of liquid nitrogen. Analytical flow cytometry was used to check the purity and quantity of each magnetically sorted T cell population. From each sorted fraction, genomic DNA was isolated and quantified by UV absorbance on a Nanodrop 2000c. TCR CDR3 regions were amplified from genomic DNA by multiplex PCR using the deep immunoSEQ assay. Genomic DNA extracted from each cell subset was distributed evenly over all wells of several immunoSEQ 96-well plates, and each plate served as one replicate. For sorted subsets, about 200 ng genomic DNA, equal to tens of thousands of T cell genomes, was loaded into each replicate PCR. Purified libraries were measured with a Qubit 3.0 fluorometer, size-checked on a Bioanalyzer 2100, and measured again with the KAPA Library Quantification kit. A separate single-read 150-cycle Illumina NextSeq 550 flow cell was used to sequence each immunoSEQ 96-well plate. Processing in the source paper ran as follows. The immunoSEQ output contained only junctional sequences without quality scores, so filtering could not match that applied to full-length reads. To assign V/J genes and CDR3, sequences were annotated against IMGT germline references using PyIR, a Python wrapper for IgBLAST v1.9. Reads were filtered out if the reads had weak V/J assignments (E-value above 1e-6), no CDR3, stop codons, out-of-frame junctions, or ambiguous translated residues. V3J clonotypes were defined as sequences sharing the same inferred V gene, J gene, and CDR3 amino acid sequence. Percentage overlap between repertoires was computed as shared unique clonotypes divided by the size of the smaller repertoire. Richness of each repertoire was evaluated using RTK rarefaction, the Chao1 estimator, and Recon v2.1 estimates of unobserved clonotypes. Generation probabilities were computed with OLGA for all TCRbeta clonotypes obtained by the gDNA method from several donors. TCRdb's version of the immuneACCESS table is confined to in-frame rearrangements and falls short of the full clone set. An unresolved V gene accounts for under half of the shortfall where checked; the remainder is of unknown origin. For V, J and clone size, that table is used; D and trimming come from the DNA. The sample profile shows a few million clones; 80% to 95% of them were found once. The ten most abundant clones make up 0.39% of the sample.

CDR1 and CDR2 are drawn from the germline V gene: SGHDT, YYEEEE. Relative to germline, V is 4 bases shorter and J is 7 bases shorter, with 8 bases between their ends. The CDR3 goes from the cysteine to the phenylalanine over 12 residues. CDR3 DNA is the only sequence kept; it has 36 bases, read in frame from the first base. This clonotype was obtained from a young man in good health. Some clones in this sample may be carry-over from other donors' samples. The sample was naive CD4+ T cells from PBMCs. This specimen's cell subset or site label, interpreted: CD45RA+ positively selected. The V and J genes are TRBV5-6 and TRBJ2-2; too little of a D gene remains to name it. The CDR3 reads CASSRAVGELFF. The sequenced DNA is TGTGCCAGCAGCCGTGCGGTCGGGGAGCTGTTTTTT. Outside the CDR3, residues come from the reference TRBV5-6 and TRBJ2-2 proteins, so the full variable domain is: DAGVTQSPTHLIKTRGQQVTLRCSPKSGHDTVSWYQQALGQGPQFIFQYYEEEERQRGNFPDRFSGHQFPNYSSELNVNALLLGDSALYLCASSRAVGELFFGEGSRLTVL.